What follows are 2 T cell receptor beta chains derived from one specimen sequenced in a study of identical twins. TCRdb re-analysed the 5' RACE reads in MiXCR, keeping a single row per CDR3 protein. The data contain just under 550,000 distinct CDR3 sequences, 13% to 15% of them singletons. A further study also used this sample, focusing on yellow fever vaccine responses in identical twins.

The sequenced sample consisted of CD4+ T cells sorted from blood. These receptors all stem from a woman aged 18-29 years in good health.

Only a few counts were recorded for this clonotype. V and J are TRBV20-1 and TRBJ2-3; unclear D gene. The ends were cut back, 7 bases at V and 2 bases at J, with 10 bases in the middle. The CDR3 runs to 12 residues. Germline CDR1 reads DFQATT; CDR2 reads SNEGSKA (reference sequence). The CDR3 is CSGSASTDTQYF. CDR3 DNA sequence: TGCAGTGGCAGTGCATCCACAGATACGCAGTATTTT.

The gene calls are TRBV4-1 and TRBJ2-1; TRBD2 aligns across 10 bases. With V trimmed by 1 base and J by 0 bases, 6 bases remained unmatched. This CDR3 region has 18 residues. CDR1 and CDR2 from the germline V gene are MGHRA and YSYEKL. CDR3 nucleotide sequence: TGCGCCAGCAGCCAAGTTGCTAGCGGGGGCCTCTCCTACAATGAGCAGTTCTTC. It yields the protein CASSQVASGGLSYNEQFF.